Detailed here is one TCR beta chain. Its antigen is unidentified. At one end the junction does not follow the germline gene, possibly because of a read error. The CDR3 end lies 3 residues beyond the end of the read and is filled in from the germline J gene. Profiling relied on immunoSEQ multiplex PCR, and the TCRdb table lists in-frame clones only, not all of them. Listed for the sample are about 20,000 clones, none seen a single time. Blood came from CVID subjects not ill and not taking immunomodulatory or immunosuppressive medication. This sample is drawn from a study of T cell clonality in common variable immunodeficiency. Regarding the study as a whole: Common variable immunodeficiency TCR beta sequences reportedly had fewer deletions and N-nucleotide insertions. What drives increased CVID clonality needs T cell subpopulation sequencing. CVID subjects showed higher TCRbeta clonality than healthy controls.

The germline V gene encodes CDR1 SSHAT and CDR2 FNYEAQ (reference sequence). The CDR3 runs to 16 residues. This clonotype was sampled from a human donor with common variable immunodeficiency. Source material: peripheral blood mononuclear cells. J is TRBJ2-7 and V is TRBV7-7; D is possibly TRBD2 (5 bases). The CDR3: CASSSDPRGPSYEQYF. CDR3 bases read: TGTGCTAGCAGCTCCGACCCCCGGGGTCCCTCCTACGAG.